This T cell receptor (beta chain) was sequenced during a study of T cell repertoires in cytomegalovirus infection. In the study overall: Use of recently identified HLA-C-restricted and well-studied HLA-B-restricted CMV epitopes was part of the study. Signatures in public TCR beta sequences pointed to both CMV infection and matching HLA type.

Findings and limits, study-wide: The response measured ex vivo was dominated by TCR beta clonotypes (HLA-C-restricted and CMV-specific).

A single record per CDR3 protein comes from TCRdb applying MiXCR to the reads. The data show roughly 990,000 distinct CDR3 sequences, with around 31% seen just once and about 14% held by the top ten. The sample holds a few counts of this clonotype. Its antigen is still unknown. This clonotype was obtained from a human donor in good health (CMV status not recorded). Some clones in this sample may be carry-over from other donors' samples. This sample comprised cultured CD8+ T cells from PBMCs, obtained from culture after CMV antigen stimulation.

The CDR3 nucleotides read TGTGCCAGCCGAACCTCTACGGGGCAGTATTTT. Translation: CASRTSTGQYF. The chain couples TRBV12-3 or TRBV12-4 to TRBJ2-3; D remains unclear. The length of the CDR3 is 11 residues. Between the trimmed V and J ends, which lost 8 bases and 11 bases, there was a span of 14 bases.